This TCR beta chain was recovered during a study of T cells in Graves' hyperthyroidism and ophthalmopathy. There were TCR beta CDR3 regions amplified from RNA transcripts. The primer set for the first-round RT-PCR of the TCR CDR3 was HTBI. Using its own MiXCR run on the multiplex PCR reads, TCRdb lists one record per CDR3 protein. The table shows approximately 630,000 distinct CDR3 sequences, with around 16% occurring only once. Sequencing was carried out using blood. This receptor was taken from a woman between 25 and 40 years old with Graves' hyperthyroidism.

CDR3 sequence reads: CASSQDTRESREQYF. The CDR3 DNA reads TGTGCCAGCAGCCAAGATACGAGGGAGTCGAGGGAGCAGTACTTC. The V and J genes are TRBV4-2 and TRBJ2-7; weak D call: TRBD2 (5 bases). The germline gives CDR1 LGHNA, CDR2 YNFKEQ. Trimming shortened V by 0 bases and J by 7 bases, and 16 bases separated the two germline ends. This CDR3 comprises 15 residues.